This is a list of T cell receptor beta chains from one sample in a study of PD-L1 blockade in urothelial cancer. Generated by immunoSEQ multiplex PCR, the TCRdb table keeps only in-frame clones and is missing some. The sample holds 40,000 to 50,000 clones, approximately 84% seen once. The sample in question was PBMCs, obtained around atezolizumab (anti-PD-L1) treatment. These receptors were collected from a man between 60 and 70 years old with urothelial cancer. CDR3s include the opening cysteine and the closing phenylalanine or tryptophan. Fields, in order: J gene, V gene, clone size, D gene, CDR3 protein, CDR3 DNA. D genes are given only for firm matches. Part of the rows lack a size; the others show once, few, many or a class for expanded clones.

J: TRBJ1-6
V: TRBV5-1
size: NA
D: NA
CDR3: CASSAYRDPNSPLHF
DNA: TGCGCCAGCAGCGCGTACAGGGACCCAAATTCACCCCTCCACTTT

J: TRBJ2-7
V: TRBV18
size: NA
D: NA
CDR3: CASSPLDTSYEQYF
DNA: TGTGCCAGCTCACCACTCGACACCTCCTACGAGCAGTACTTC

J: TRBJ1-6
V: TRBV11-2
size: NA
D: TRBD1
CDR3: CASSLTDRRSNSPLHF
DNA: TGTGCCAGCAGCCTAACGGACAGGCGATCAAATTCACCCCTCCACTTT

J: TRBJ2-5
V: TRBV25-1
size: NA
D: NA
CDR3: CASSPPAVRETQYF
DNA: TGTGCCAGCAGTCCGCCCGCGGTTCGAGAGACCCAGTACTTC

J: TRBJ1-5
V: TRBV5-6
size: NA
D: NA
CDR3: CASSQQDRRNQPQHF
DNA: TGTGCCAGCAGCCAACAGGACCGGCGCAATCAGCCCCAGCATTTT

J: TRBJ2-5
V: TRBV11-3
size: NA
D: NA
CDR3: CASSLDRGREETQYF
DNA: TGTGCCAGCAGCTTAGATCGAGGGCGAGAAGAGACCCAGTACTTC

J: TRBJ1-2
V: TRBV5-1
size: NA
D: NA
CDR3: CASSLSQQSNYGYTF
DNA: TGCGCCAGCAGCTTGTCACAGCAATCCAACTATGGCTACACCTTC

J: TRBJ1-1
V: TRBV21-1
size: NA
D: NA
CDR3: CASSKGEGHLEAFF
DNA: TGTGCCAGCAGCAAAGGGGAGGGGCACCTCGAAGCTTTCTTT

J: TRBJ2-7
V: TRBV28
size: NA
D: TRBD1
CDR3: CASSLQNQDRTF
DNA: TGTGCCAGCAGTTTGCAGAATCAGGACAGGACCTTC

J: TRBJ1-6
V: TRBV7-8
size: NA
D: NA
CDR3: CASSLNPQYNSPLHF
DNA: TGTGCCAGCAGCTTAAATCCGCAGTATAATTCACCCCTCCACTTT

J: TRBJ2-7
V: TRBV18
size: NA
D: NA
CDR3: CASSVNSGMEEQYF
DNA: TGTGCCAGCTCAGTAAATTCAGGGATGGAAGAGCAGTACTTC

J: TRBJ2-7
V: TRBV5-1
size: NA
D: NA
CDR3: CASTSGDYEQYF
DNA: TGCGCCAGCACCTCGGGGGACTACGAGCAGTACTTC

J: TRBJ1-6
V: TRBV28
size: NA
D: NA
CDR3: CASSLDRNNLPLHF
DNA: TGTGCCAGCAGCCTAGACAGAAATAATTTACCCCTCCACTTT

J: TRBJ1-4
V: TRBV27
size: once
D: TRBD1
CDR3: CASSLSFGTGGEKLFF
DNA: TGTGCCAGCAGTTTAAGCTTTGGGACAGGCGGGGAAAAACTGTTTTTT

J: TRBJ2-5
V: TRBV7-3
size: NA
D: TRBD2
CDR3: CASSPTGSGGPQYF
DNA: TGTGCCAGCAGCCCAACGGGTAGCGGGGGACCCCAGTACTTC

J: TRBJ2-3
V: TRBV29-1
size: NA
D: TRBD2
CDR3: CSVEIPAGNTDTQYF
DNA: TGCAGCGTTGAAATCCCAGCGGGGAACACAGATACGCAGTATTTT

J: TRBJ2-7
V: TRBV11-3
size: NA
D: TRBD1
CDR3: CASSPRRGQGPYEQYF
DNA: TGTGCCAGCAGCCCCAGGCGGGGACAGGGACCCTACGAGCAGTACTTC

J: TRBJ1-1
V: TRBV7-9
size: NA
D: NA
CDR3: CASSLVHTEAFF
DNA: TGTGCCAGCAGCTTAGTCCACACCGAAGCTTTCTTT

J: TRBJ1-1
V: TRBV18
size: NA
D: NA
CDR3: CASSPPRGSNTEAFF
DNA: TGTGCCAGCTCACCACCGCGGGGGTCAAACACTGAAGCTTTCTTT

J: TRBJ1-5
V: TRBV10-3
size: NA
D: TRBD1
CDR3: CAISEGTGNNQPQHF
DNA: TGTGCCATCAGTGAAGGGACAGGGAACAATCAGCCCCAGCATTTT

J: TRBJ2-2
V: TRBV9
size: NA
D: NA
CDR3: CASSVGGRVDTGELFF
DNA: TGTGCCAGCAGCGTGGGAGGCAGGGTCGACACCGGGGAGCTGTTTTTT

J: TRBJ2-4
V: TRBV11-2
size: NA
D: TRBD2
CDR3: CASTQRGLAKNIQYF
DNA: TGTGCCAGCACACAGCGGGGATTAGCCAAAAACATTCAGTACTTC

J: TRBJ2-3
V: TRBV5-1
size: NA
D: TRBD2
CDR3: CASSFTSGIGSDTQYF
DNA: TGCGCCAGCAGCTTTACTAGCGGGATCGGGTCAGATACGCAGTATTTT

J: TRBJ2-2
V: TRBV2
size: NA
D: TRBD2
CDR3: CASRSRLAPGELFF
DNA: TGTGCCAGCAGATCTCGACTAGCTCCTGGGGAGCTGTTTTTT

J: TRBJ2-4
V: TRBV30
size: once
D: TRBD1
CDR3: CAWSPGQGWGLAKNIQYF
DNA: TGTGCCTGGAGTCCCGGACAGGGGTGGGGGCTAGCCAAAAACATTCAGTACTTC

J: TRBJ2-3
V: TRBV4-2
size: NA
D: NA
CDR3: CASSRSGTTRGTDTQYF
DNA: TGTGCCAGCAGCCGATCCGGCACTACCCGGGGCACAGATACGCAGTATTTT

J: TRBJ1-4
V: TRBV27
size: NA
D: TRBD1
CDR3: CASSLIRGPTNEKLFF
DNA: TGTGCCAGCAGTTTGATCAGGGGGCCAACTAATGAAAAACTGTTTTTT

J: TRBJ1-5
V: TRBV6-6
size: NA
D: NA
CDR3: CASSYNPYSNQPQHF
DNA: TGTGCCAGCAGTTACAACCCCTATAGCAATCAGCCCCAGCATTTT

J: TRBJ2-3
V: TRBV28
size: once
D: TRBD2
CDR3: CASISGGARDTQYF
DNA: TGTGCCAGTATAAGCGGGGGGGCCCGAGATACGCAGTATTTT

J: TRBJ1-5
V: TRBV19
size: NA
D: TRBD1
CDR3: CASSLKTGYSNQPQHF
DNA: TGTGCCAGTAGTCTCAAGACAGGGTATAGCAATCAGCCCCAGCATTTT

J: TRBJ2-5
V: TRBV4-3
size: once
D: TRBD2
CDR3: CASSQGLTGGWQETQYF
DNA: TGCGCCAGCAGCCAAGGGTTAACGGGGGGATGGCAAGAGACCCAGTACTTC

J: TRBJ1-1
V: TRBV29-1
size: NA
D: NA
CDR3: CSVEVAGGGTEAFF
DNA: TGCAGCGTTGAGGTGGCAGGCGGAGGCACTGAAGCTTTCTTT

J: TRBJ1-1
V: TRBV10-1
size: NA
D: TRBD1
CDR3: CASAPGGMRDTEAFF
DNA: TGCGCCAGCGCCCCAGGGGGCATGCGGGACACTGAAGCTTTCTTT

J: TRBJ1-1
V: TRBV30
size: NA
D: NA
CDR3: CAWGLSMLNTEAFF
DNA: TGTGCCTGGGGGCTCTCCATGCTGAACACTGAAGCTTTCTTT

J: TRBJ1-1
V: TRBV29-1
size: NA
D: TRBD1
CDR3: CSVEDDRGNTEAFF
DNA: TGCAGCGTTGAAGACGACAGGGGGAACACTGAAGCTTTCTTT

J: TRBJ1-1
V: TRBV9
size: NA
D: NA
CDR3: CASSVDSAYTEAFF
DNA: TGTGCCAGCAGCGTGGACAGTGCTTACACTGAAGCTTTCTTT

J: TRBJ2-5
V: TRBV7-9
size: once
D: NA
CDR3: CASSLLRTFSVVETQYF
DNA: TGTGCCAGCAGCTTGTTACGGACATTCTCGGTGGTAGAGACCCAGTACTTC

J: TRBJ2-5
V: TRBV9
size: NA
D: NA
CDR3: CASSVGATQETQYF
DNA: TGTGCCAGCAGCGTAGGGGCTACTCAAGAGACCCAGTACTTC

J: TRBJ1-1
V: TRBV28
size: NA
D: TRBD1
CDR3: CASRKVRDRRTEAFF
DNA: TGTGCCAGCAGAAAGGTCCGGGACAGAAGGACTGAAGCTTTCTTT

J: TRBJ2-2
V: TRBV5-4
size: NA
D: NA
CDR3: CASRLNTGELFF
DNA: TGTGCCAGCAGGTTAAACACCGGGGAGCTGTTTTTT

J: TRBJ1-2
V: TRBV4-3
size: NA
D: NA
CDR3: CASSQDRANYGYTF
DNA: TGCGCCAGCAGCCAGGACAGAGCTAACTATGGCTACACCTTC

J: TRBJ2-2
V: TRBV5-1
size: NA
D: NA
CDR3: CASSQNTGELFF
DNA: TGCGCCAGCAGCCAGAACACCGGGGAGCTGTTTTTT

J: TRBJ1-5
V: TRBV28
size: few
D: TRBD1
CDR3: CASSGTARRGYRIGNQPQHF
DNA: TGTGCCAGCAGTGGGACAGCCCGGCGGGGATATCGAATAGGCAATCAGCCCCAGCATTTT

J: TRBJ2-2
V: TRBV6-1
size: NA
D: NA
CDR3: CASSVPGDTGELFF
DNA: TGTGCCAGCAGTGTCCCGGGAGACACCGGGGAGCTGTTTTTT

J: TRBJ2-7
V: TRBV18
size: NA
D: TRBD1
CDR3: CASSAGQGTEQYF
DNA: TGTGCCAGCTCGGCGGGACAGGGGACCGAGCAGTACTTC

J: TRBJ2-2
V: TRBV10-2
size: NA
D: TRBD2
CDR3: CASKTATSGVTGELFF
DNA: TGCGCCAGCAAGACGGCTACTAGCGGTGTCACCGGGGAGCTGTTTTTT

J: TRBJ2-3
V: TRBV5-6
size: NA
D: TRBD2
CDR3: CASSLLELSSGGPTDTQYF
DNA: TGTGCCAGCAGCTTGTTAGAACTTAGTAGCGGGGGGCCCACAGATACGCAGTATTTT

J: TRBJ2-4
V: TRBV16
size: NA
D: NA
CDR3: CASSPEPSWDIQYF
DNA: TGTGCCAGCAGCCCAGAGCCTAGTTGGGACATTCAGTACTTC

J: TRBJ2-7
V: TRBV4-2
size: NA
D: TRBD2
CDR3: CASTTDAGGRPYEQYF
DNA: TGTGCCAGCACCACGGACGCGGGGGGGCGTCCCTACGAGCAGTACTTC

J: TRBJ2-7
V: TRBV4-2
size: NA
D: TRBD1
CDR3: CASRPGQGLSYEQYF
DNA: TGTGCCAGCAGACCGGGACAGGGTTTGTCCTACGAGCAGTACTTC

J: TRBJ2-4
V: TRBV7-2
size: once
D: TRBD2
CDR3: CASSLVSGGAKNIQYF
DNA: TGTGCCAGCAGCTTAGTTAGCGGGGGGGCGAAAAACATTCAGTACTTC

J: TRBJ2-1
V: TRBV27
size: NA
D: NA
CDR3: CASSFPGPYNEQFF
DNA: TGTGCCAGCAGTTTCCCGGGTCCCTACAATGAGCAGTTCTTC

J: TRBJ1-1
V: TRBV30
size: NA
D: TRBD1
CDR3: CAWEGTALTEAFF
DNA: TGTGCCTGGGAGGGGACAGCTCTAACTGAAGCTTTCTTT

J: TRBJ2-2
V: TRBV5-6
size: NA
D: NA
CDR3: CASSFFVTGELFF
DNA: TGTGCCAGCAGCTTTTTCGTGACCGGGGAGCTGTTTTTT

J: TRBJ2-4
V: TRBV15
size: NA
D: TRBD2
CDR3: CATSRDSRLAGGGAKNIQYF
DNA: TGTGCCACCAGCAGAGATAGTAGACTAGCGGGGGGGGGAGCCAAAAACATTCAGTACTTC

J: TRBJ1-1
V: TRBV6-5
size: NA
D: NA
CDR3: CASSKRQENTEAFF
DNA: TGTGCCAGCAGCAAAAGACAGGAGAACACTGAAGCTTTCTTT

J: TRBJ2-5
V: TRBV5-6
size: NA
D: TRBD2
CDR3: CASSSLGVVAGGETQYF
DNA: TGTGCCAGCAGCTCCTTGGGGGTCGTAGCGGGGGGAGAGACCCAGTACTTC

J: TRBJ1-2
V: TRBV11-3
size: NA
D: TRBD1
CDR3: CASSPWTGGYGYTF
DNA: TGTGCCAGCAGCCCCTGGACAGGGGGCTATGGCTACACCTTC

J: TRBJ2-1
V: TRBV6-1
size: NA
D: TRBD2
CDR3: CASVLAGGYNEQFF
DNA: TGTGCCAGCGTACTAGCGGGGGGATACAATGAGCAGTTCTTC

J: TRBJ1-2
V: TRBV7-3
size: NA
D: NA
CDR3: CASSSRGGRSDGYTF
DNA: TGTGCCAGCAGCTCGAGGGGGGGCAGGAGCGATGGCTACACCTTC